The sequence of this T cell receptor (beta chain) was determined in a study of regulatory T cells in long-lasting Graves disease. The time point was: newly diagnosed GD, antithyroid drugs for less than 3 months. PBMCs were the source of the RNA used for TCR sequencing. Construction of the TCR beta libraries employed iRepertoire HTBI primers in conjunction with Arm-PCR of CDR3 regions. TCRdb ran MiXCR on the multiplex PCR reads and lists one entry per CDR3 protein. Of 350,000 to 450,000 distinct CDR3 sequences detected, 14% to 15% appear once; the ten largest clones hold 16%. About this clonotype: The target antigen is unknown.

CDR3 length equals 14 residues. After removal of 8 bases from V and 6 bases from J, the junction contained 10 bases not matched to a gene. Germline assignment: CDR1 SGHRS and CDR2 YFSETQ. Findings and limits, study-wide: Persistent patients had more shared public clonotypes (approximately 2,700) than new patients (around 1,000). Favored usage of TRBV28, TRBJ1-2 and TRBJ2-5 was recorded in persistent disease. Possibly, accuracy suffered from the small sample size.

This sample was shared with a second study, whose subject was T cells in Graves' hyperthyroidism and ophthalmopathy. That source adds: A 13 V-J model separated ophthalmopathy from stable hyperthyroidism.

This clonotype was sampled from a woman aged 25 to 39 with Graves disease. This specimen consisted of peripheral blood mononuclear cells (PBMCs), obtained at new diagnosis, from a patient treated with antithyroid drugs. The chain combines TRBV5-1 with TRBJ2-2; TRBD2 matches 7 bases. CDR3 in amino acids: CASGRGGSSGELFF. The CDR3 DNA is TGCGCCAGTGGACGAGGCGGGAGCTCCGGGGAGCTGTTTTTT.